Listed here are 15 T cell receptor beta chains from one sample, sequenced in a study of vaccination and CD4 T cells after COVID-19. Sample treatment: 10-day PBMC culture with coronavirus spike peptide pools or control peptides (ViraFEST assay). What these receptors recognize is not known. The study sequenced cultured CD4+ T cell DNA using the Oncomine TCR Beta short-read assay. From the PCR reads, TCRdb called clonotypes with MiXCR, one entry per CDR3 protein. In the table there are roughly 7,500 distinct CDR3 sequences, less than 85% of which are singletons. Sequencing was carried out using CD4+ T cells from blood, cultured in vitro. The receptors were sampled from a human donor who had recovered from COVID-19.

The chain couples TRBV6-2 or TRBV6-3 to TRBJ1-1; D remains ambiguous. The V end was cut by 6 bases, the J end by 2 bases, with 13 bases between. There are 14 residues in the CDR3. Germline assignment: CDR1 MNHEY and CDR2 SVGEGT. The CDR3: CASRHGPLNTEAFF. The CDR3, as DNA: TGTGCCAGCAGACACGGACCGTTAAACACTGAAGCTTTCTTT.

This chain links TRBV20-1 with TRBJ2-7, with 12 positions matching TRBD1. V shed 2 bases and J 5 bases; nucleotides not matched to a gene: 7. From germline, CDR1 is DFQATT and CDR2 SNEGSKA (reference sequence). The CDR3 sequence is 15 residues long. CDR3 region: CSARMGQGALNEQYF. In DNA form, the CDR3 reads TGCAGTGCTAGAATGGGACAGGGGGCCTTGAACGAGCAGTACTTC.

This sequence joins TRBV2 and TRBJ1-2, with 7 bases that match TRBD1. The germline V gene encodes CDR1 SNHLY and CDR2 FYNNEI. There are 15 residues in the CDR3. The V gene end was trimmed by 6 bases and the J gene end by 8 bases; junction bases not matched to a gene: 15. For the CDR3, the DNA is TGTGCCAGCAGCGCCTTCGAGGGGGCTTCTGGAGGCTACACCTTC. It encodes CASSAFEGASGGYTF.

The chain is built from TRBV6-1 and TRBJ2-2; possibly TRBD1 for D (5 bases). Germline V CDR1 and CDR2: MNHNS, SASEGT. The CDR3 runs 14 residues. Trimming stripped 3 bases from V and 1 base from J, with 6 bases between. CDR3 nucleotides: TGTGCCAGCAGTGAGCAGGGGAACACCGGGGAGCTGTTTTTT. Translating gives CASSEQGNTGELFF.

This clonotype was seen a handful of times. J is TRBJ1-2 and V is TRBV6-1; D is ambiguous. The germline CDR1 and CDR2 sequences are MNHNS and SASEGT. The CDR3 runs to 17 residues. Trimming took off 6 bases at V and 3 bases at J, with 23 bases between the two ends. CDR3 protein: CASSRFGRTDSHYGYTF. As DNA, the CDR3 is TGTGCCAGCAGCCGTTTCGGGCGCACCGATTCCCACTATGGCTACACCTTC.

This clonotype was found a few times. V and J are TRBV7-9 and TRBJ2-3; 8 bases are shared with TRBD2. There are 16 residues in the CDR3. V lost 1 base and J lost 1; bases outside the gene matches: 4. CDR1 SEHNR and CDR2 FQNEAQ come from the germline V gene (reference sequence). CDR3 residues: CASSLGLAGGTDTQYF. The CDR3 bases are TGTGCCAGCAGCTTAGGGCTAGCGGGCGGCACAGATACGCAGTATTTT.

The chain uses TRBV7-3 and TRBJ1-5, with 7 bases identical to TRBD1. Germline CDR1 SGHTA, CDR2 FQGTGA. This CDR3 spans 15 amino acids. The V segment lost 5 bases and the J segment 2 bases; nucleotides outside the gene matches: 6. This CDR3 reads CASSPQGGGNQPQHF. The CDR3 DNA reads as TGTGCCAGCAGCCCCCAGGGGGGAGGCAATCAGCCCCAGCATTTT.

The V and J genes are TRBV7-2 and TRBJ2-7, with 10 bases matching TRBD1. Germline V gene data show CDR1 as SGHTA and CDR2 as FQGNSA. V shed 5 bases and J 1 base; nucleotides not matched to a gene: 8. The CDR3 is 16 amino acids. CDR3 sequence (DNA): TGTGCCAGCAGCCGCGGACAGGGGGTGGGATCCTACGAGCAGTACTTC. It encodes CASSRGQGVGSYEQYF.

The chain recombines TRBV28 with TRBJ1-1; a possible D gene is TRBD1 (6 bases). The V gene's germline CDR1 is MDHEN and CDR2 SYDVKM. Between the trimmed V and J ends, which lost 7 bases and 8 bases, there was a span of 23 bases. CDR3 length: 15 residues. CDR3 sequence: CASIYRDFSPLEAFF. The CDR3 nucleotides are TGTGCCAGCATATACAGGGATTTTAGTCCATTGGAAGCTTTCTTT.

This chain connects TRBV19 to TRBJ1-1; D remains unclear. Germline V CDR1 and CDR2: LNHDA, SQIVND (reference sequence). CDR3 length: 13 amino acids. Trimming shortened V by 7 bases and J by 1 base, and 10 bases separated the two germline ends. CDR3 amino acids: CASTQWENTEAFF. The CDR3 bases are TGTGCCAGTACCCAGTGGGAGAACACTGAAGCTTTCTTT.

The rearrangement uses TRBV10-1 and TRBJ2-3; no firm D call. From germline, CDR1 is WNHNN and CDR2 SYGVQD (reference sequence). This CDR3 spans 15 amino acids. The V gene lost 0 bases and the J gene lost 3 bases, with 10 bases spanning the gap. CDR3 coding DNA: TGCGCCAGCAGTGAGTCGACGGCTTGGACAGATACGCAGTATTTT. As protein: CASSESTAWTDTQYF.

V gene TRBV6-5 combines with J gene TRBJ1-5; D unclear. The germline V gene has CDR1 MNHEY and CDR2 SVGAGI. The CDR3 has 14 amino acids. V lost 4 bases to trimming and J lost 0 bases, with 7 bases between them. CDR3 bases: TGTGCCAGCAGTTTCGGGGTTAGCAATCAGCCCCAGCATTTT. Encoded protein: CASSFGVSNQPQHF.

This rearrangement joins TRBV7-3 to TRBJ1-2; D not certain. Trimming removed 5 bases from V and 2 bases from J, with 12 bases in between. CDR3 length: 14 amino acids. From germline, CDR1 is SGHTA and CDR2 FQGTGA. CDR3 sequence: CASSIGPGNYGYTF. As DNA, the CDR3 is TGTGCCAGCAGCATCGGACCGGGAAACTATGGCTACACCTTC.

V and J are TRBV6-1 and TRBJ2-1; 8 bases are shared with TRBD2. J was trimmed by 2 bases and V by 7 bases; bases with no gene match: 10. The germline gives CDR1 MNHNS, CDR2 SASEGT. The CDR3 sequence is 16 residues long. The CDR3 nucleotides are TGTGCCAGCACCGGAAGTACTAGCGGCGCCTACAATGAGCAGTTCTTC. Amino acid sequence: CASTGSTSGAYNEQFF.

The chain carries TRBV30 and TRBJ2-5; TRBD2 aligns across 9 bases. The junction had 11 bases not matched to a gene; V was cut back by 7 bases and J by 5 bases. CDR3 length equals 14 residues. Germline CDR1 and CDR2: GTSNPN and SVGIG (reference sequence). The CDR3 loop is CASHGRGGGETQYF. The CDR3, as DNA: TGTGCCTCCCATGGGCGGGGGGGCGGGGAGACCCAGTACTTC.